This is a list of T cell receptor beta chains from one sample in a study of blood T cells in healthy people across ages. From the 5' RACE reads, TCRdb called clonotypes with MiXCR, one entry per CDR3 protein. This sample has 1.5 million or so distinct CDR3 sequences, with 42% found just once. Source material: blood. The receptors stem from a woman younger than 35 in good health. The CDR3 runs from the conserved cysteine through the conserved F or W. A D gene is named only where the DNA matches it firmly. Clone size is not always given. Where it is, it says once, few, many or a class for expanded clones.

CDR3nt: TGTGCCAGCAGAGGGAAGGGGTCAGATACGCAGTATTTT
CDR3aa: CASRGKGSDTQYF
v_gene: TRBV6-5
d_gene: -
abundance: -
j_gene: TRBJ2-3

CDR3nt: TGTGCCAGCAGCTCCGAGCGGGGGGCACCCAATGAGCAGTACTTC
CDR3aa: CASSSERGAPNEQYF
v_gene: TRBV5-6
d_gene: TRBD2
abundance: -
j_gene: TRBJ2-7

CDR3nt: TGCGCCAGCAGCTTGGGGACTAGATACCCGTGGGACGAGCAGTACTTC
CDR3aa: CASSLGTRYPWDEQYF
v_gene: TRBV5-1
d_gene: TRBD2
abundance: -
j_gene: TRBJ2-7

CDR3nt: TGCGCCAGCAGGGGACAGGGGATAGGCGAGACCCAGTACTTC
CDR3aa: CASRGQGIGETQYF
v_gene: TRBV5-1
d_gene: TRBD1
abundance: -
j_gene: TRBJ2-5

CDR3nt: TGTGCCAGCAGTTATCCGGGGGACAGACGAGACACCGGGGAGCTGTTTTTT
CDR3aa: CASSYPGDRRDTGELFF
v_gene: TRBV6-2/TRBV6-3
d_gene: -
abundance: -
j_gene: TRBJ2-2

CDR3nt: TGTGCCACCAGGGGGCACGGTAACACTGAAGCTTTCTTT
CDR3aa: CATRGHGNTEAFF
v_gene: TRBV25-1
d_gene: TRBD1
abundance: few
j_gene: TRBJ1-1

CDR3nt: TGTGCCACGAGGGGGGGCCCAGATACGCAGTATTTT
CDR3aa: CATRGGPDTQYF
v_gene: TRBV21-1
d_gene: -
abundance: few
j_gene: TRBJ2-3

CDR3nt: TGCAGTGTACCGGCAGCCGACCGAAGCACCATATATTTT
CDR3aa: CSVPAADRSTIYF
v_gene: TRBV20-1
d_gene: -
abundance: -
j_gene: TRBJ1-3

CDR3nt: TGTGCCAGCAGTCCGGGGTCGTTCGGGGTAAGCAGTCAGCCCCAGCATTTT
CDR3aa: CASSPGSFGVSSQPQHF
v_gene: TRBV27
d_gene: -
abundance: -
j_gene: TRBJ1-5

CDR3nt: TGTGCCAGCAGTTCACGGGACACCACTCTAGTCAAAAACATTCAGTACTTC
CDR3aa: CASSSRDTTLVKNIQYF
v_gene: TRBV28
d_gene: -
abundance: -
j_gene: TRBJ2-4

CDR3nt: TGTGCCACCAGTGACCCTCGGACAGGGCTCTTAGGAGTGGGTGGCTACACCTTC
CDR3aa: CATSDPRTGLLGVGGYTF
v_gene: TRBV24-1
d_gene: TRBD1
abundance: -
j_gene: TRBJ1-2

CDR3nt: TGCAGTGCTAGAGTGCTAGCGGGGGACATGGATATGGAGACCCAGTACTTC
CDR3aa: CSARVLAGDMDMETQYF
v_gene: TRBV20-1
d_gene: TRBD2
abundance: -
j_gene: TRBJ2-5

CDR3nt: TGTGCCAGCAGCCAAGATCCGCTAGCTGGAGAGACCCAGTACTTC
CDR3aa: CASSQDPLAGETQYF
v_gene: TRBV14
d_gene: -
abundance: -
j_gene: TRBJ2-5

CDR3nt: TGTGCCAGCAGTTACTTGGGACAGGGAGGGACTGAAGCTTTCTTT
CDR3aa: CASSYLGQGGTEAFF
v_gene: TRBV6-5
d_gene: TRBD1
abundance: -
j_gene: TRBJ1-1

CDR3nt: TGTGCCAGCAGCTTAACGGGGTGGGGCAATCAGCCCCAGCATTTT
CDR3aa: CASSLTGWGNQPQHF
v_gene: TRBV7-2
d_gene: -
abundance: -
j_gene: TRBJ1-5

CDR3nt: TGTGCCACCGCAACCGGGACAGACTACGAGCAGTACTTC
CDR3aa: CATATGTDYEQYF
v_gene: TRBV10-3
d_gene: TRBD1
abundance: few
j_gene: TRBJ2-7

CDR3nt: TGCAGTGCTTTCGAAGAGACCCAGTACTTC
CDR3aa: CSAFEETQYF
v_gene: TRBV20-1
d_gene: -
abundance: -
j_gene: TRBJ2-5

CDR3nt: TGTGCCTGGAGTTCAGGACACTTCACCGGGGAGCTGTTTTTT
CDR3aa: CAWSSGHFTGELFF
v_gene: TRBV30
d_gene: -
abundance: -
j_gene: TRBJ2-2

CDR3nt: TGTGCCAGCAGATGGACAGGGGTAAATCAGCCCCAGCATTTT
CDR3aa: CASRWTGVNQPQHF
v_gene: TRBV27
d_gene: TRBD1
abundance: -
j_gene: TRBJ1-5

CDR3nt: TGCGCCAGCAGCCAAGCCTGGGGGGGGGAAACCGCCAACTCCTACGAGCAGTACTTC
CDR3aa: CASSQAWGGETANSYEQYF
v_gene: TRBV4-1
d_gene: TRBD2
abundance: -
j_gene: TRBJ2-7

CDR3nt: TGTGCCAGCAGTTACGGGGGGGCTCACTTTAATGAGCAGTTCTTC
CDR3aa: CASSYGGAHFNEQFF
v_gene: TRBV6-5
d_gene: -
abundance: once
j_gene: TRBJ2-1

CDR3nt: TGTGCCAGCCAGCGAGGGAGCAATGGCTACACCTTC
CDR3aa: CASQRGSNGYTF
v_gene: TRBV9
d_gene: -
abundance: few
j_gene: TRBJ1-2

CDR3nt: TGTGCCAGCAGCCAACGGACAGGGGGCGTTTACGAGCAGTACTTC
CDR3aa: CASSQRTGGVYEQYF
v_gene: TRBV4-2
d_gene: TRBD1
abundance: few
j_gene: TRBJ2-7

CDR3nt: TGTGCCAGCAGAATAGAGTTTAATAGCAATCAGCCCCAGCATTTT
CDR3aa: CASRIEFNSNQPQHF
v_gene: TRBV6-5
d_gene: -
abundance: few
j_gene: TRBJ1-5

CDR3nt: TGTGCCAGCAGCGTAGCTGGACCCCCAGGGACCCAGTACTTC
CDR3aa: CASSVAGPPGTQYF
v_gene: TRBV9
d_gene: -
abundance: -
j_gene: TRBJ2-5

CDR3nt: TGCAGTGCATCGACAGGAGCTGGTAACTATGGCTACACCTTC
CDR3aa: CSASTGAGNYGYTF
v_gene: TRBV20-1
d_gene: -
abundance: -
j_gene: TRBJ1-2

CDR3nt: TGTGCCAGCTCACCCGTACGGGTTGAGGAATCCTACGAGCAGTACTTC
CDR3aa: CASSPVRVEESYEQYF
v_gene: TRBV18
d_gene: -
abundance: -
j_gene: TRBJ2-7

CDR3nt: TGTGCCAGCAGCCAGGACTCCACATCCTACGAGCAGTACTTC
CDR3aa: CASSQDSTSYEQYF
v_gene: TRBV7-6
d_gene: -
abundance: -
j_gene: TRBJ2-7

CDR3nt: TGTGCCACAAAAGAAGGACAGGTTTTCGAGCAGTACTTC
CDR3aa: CATKEGQVFEQYF
v_gene: TRBV2
d_gene: TRBD1
abundance: -
j_gene: TRBJ2-7

CDR3nt: TGTGCCTCTTGGGGGACCTTAGAGACCCAGTACTTC
CDR3aa: CASWGTLETQYF
v_gene: TRBV2
d_gene: -
abundance: -
j_gene: TRBJ2-5

CDR3nt: TGTGCCTGGACCGCAAGAGACCCCTATAATTCACCCCTCCACTTT
CDR3aa: CAWTARDPYNSPLHF
v_gene: TRBV30
d_gene: -
abundance: -
j_gene: TRBJ1-6

CDR3nt: TGCAGTGCTCCACCACCAGGACAGTTGAATGAGCAGTTCTTC
CDR3aa: CSAPPPGQLNEQFF
v_gene: TRBV20-1
d_gene: -
abundance: -
j_gene: TRBJ2-1

CDR3nt: TGTGCCAGCAGCCAATTCCCGGTCACGACCCATAACTATGGCTACACCTTC
CDR3aa: CASSQFPVTTHNYGYTF
v_gene: TRBV3-1
d_gene: -
abundance: -
j_gene: TRBJ1-2